Given below is one T cell receptor (beta chain) in context. Its antigen is currently not known. The sequencer listed for this sample is NextSeq 550. The Human TCR Profiling Kit (MiLaboratory) was used to prepare UMI-labeled 5' RACE TRB cDNA libraries. The full amount of extracted RNA was used for cDNA synthesis, and the full amount of resulting cDNA was used for PCR amplification. Libraries were prepared in parallel with an identical number of PCR cycles. Per the source publication's procedure: About 52,000 +/- 9,100 unique UMI-labeled TRB cDNA molecules per library were extracted with MIGEC and MiXCR, with at least two reads per UMI required. Each library averaged roughly 36,000 +/- 9,600 functional in-frame TRB CDR3 nucleotide clonotypes without stop codons. Diversity metrics, including normalized Shannon-Wiener and Chao1, were computed in VDJtools after downsampling to 5000 UMI-labeled TRB molecules per sample. VDJtools was used to calculate clonotype-size-weighted physicochemical properties of the central five CDR3 residues, namely interaction energy, strength, volume and Kidera factor 4. Reprocessed by TCRdb, the reads give a single entry per CDR3 protein sequence, without DNA. The V and J calls follow TCRdb's processing rather than the paper's. This sample's table carries over 95,000 distinct CDR3 sequences. About 0.34% of the sample goes to the ten largest clones.

Each CD8+ T cell subset was flow-sorted in triplicate, with roughly 300,000 cells per subset placed directly into RLT lysis buffer. To exclude memory contaminants, naive CD8+ T cells were stringently defined as CD45RO-CCR7+CD27+CD95-. Using standard density gradient centrifugation, peripheral blood mononuclear cells were isolated from buffy coats. A FACSAria III was used to flow-sort naive CD8+ T cells into CXCR3-negative and CXCR3-positive populations. Total RNA was extracted from sorted cells with an RNeasy Mini Kit. This sample was included in a study of CXCR3-negative and CXCR3-positive naive CD8 T cells (dated by TCRdb to about 2019). About the study as a whole: In total, 130 million to 150 million TRB reads were obtained, or roughly 1.5 +/- 0.3 million reads per library. Diversity and physicochemical repertoire analyses covered approximately 10 donors pooled from two independent experiments. The TRBV-TRBJ cluster analysis covered naive subsets from 5 donors and memory cells from 3 donors. The full study reports these points: Compared with CXCR3-negative naive cells, CXCR3-positive naive cells had TRB CDR3s with higher hydrophobicity (lower Kidera factor 4), lower energy, and higher strength and volume indices. Both naive subsets had comparably high repertoire diversity, while memory CD8+ T cells had much lower repertoire diversity. TRBV-TRBJ usage was similar between naive CXCR3-negative and CXCR3-positive cells from the same donor, while memory cells showed distinct patterns. Because CXCR3 expression was partially decreased after cryopreservation, freshly isolated PBMCs were used for most assays. Surface CD5, linked to self-reactivity in mice, was comparable between naive subsets; TCR interaction strength was therefore also inferred from TRB CDR3 physicochemical properties.

The CDR3 measures 13 amino acids from cysteine to phenylalanine. DNA is not on record. According to the germline V gene (reference sequence), CDR1 reads LGHDT and CDR2 reads YNNKEL. The TCR sequence derives from a human donor in good health. Some clones in this sample may be carry-over from other donors' samples. The V gene is TRBV3-1 and the J gene is TRBJ1-5. Sequencing was performed on naive CXCR3+ CD8+ T cells from blood. Read against the paper, the sample's cell subset or site label means: CD45RO-CCR7+CD27+CD95- naive CD8+ T cells expressing CXCR3 (TNR3+). CDR3 protein: CASSLDSNQPQHF. This CDR3, with the reference TRBV3-1 and TRBJ1-5 proteins standing in past its ends, gives the full variable domain DTAVSQTPKYLVTQMGNDKSIKCEQNLGHDTMYWYKQDSKKFLKIMFSYNNKELIINETVPNRFSPKSPDKAHLNLHINSLELGDSAVYFCASSLDSNQPQHFGDGTRLSIL.